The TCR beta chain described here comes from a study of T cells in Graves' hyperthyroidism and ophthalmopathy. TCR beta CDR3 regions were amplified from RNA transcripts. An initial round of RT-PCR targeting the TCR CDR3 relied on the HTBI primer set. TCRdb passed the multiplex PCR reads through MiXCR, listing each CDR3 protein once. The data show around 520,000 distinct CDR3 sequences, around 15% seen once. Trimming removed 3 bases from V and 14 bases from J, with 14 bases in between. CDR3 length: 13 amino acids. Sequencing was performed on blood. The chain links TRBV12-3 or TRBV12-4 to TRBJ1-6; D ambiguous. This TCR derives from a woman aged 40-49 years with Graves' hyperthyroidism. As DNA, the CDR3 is TGTGCCAGCAGTTTGTCAGACTGGGTCACCCTCCACTTT. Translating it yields CASSLSDWVTLHF.